These 10 T cell receptor beta chains originate from one sample sequenced in a study of cytomegalovirus exposure and HLA in healthy donors. The PCR ran on 60 Vbeta and 13 Jbeta primers. Using immunoSEQ multiplex PCR, the repertoire was profiled, and TCRdb retains in-frame clones only, with some absent. Among around 92,000 clones listed, about 70% were seen once. Material for sequencing was PBMCs. These receptors were taken from a female donor in good health and CMV-seropositive.

This sequence joins TRBV30 and TRBJ2-7, with D unclear. CDR1 GTSNPN and CDR2 SVGIG come from the germline V gene (reference sequence). The CDR3 has 15 residues. The V end was cut by 0 bases, the J end by 6 bases, with 18 bases between. The CDR3 is CAWSVKSRAWSEQYF. Written as DNA, the CDR3 is TGTGCCTGGAGTGTTAAGTCGCGAGCATGGTCCGAGCAGTACTTC.

This rearrangement joins TRBV7-9 to TRBJ2-7; 10 bases are shared with TRBD2. The germline gives CDR1 SEHNR, CDR2 FQNEAQ (reference sequence). The CDR3 covers 16 residues. The J segment lost 3 bases and the V segment lost 3 bases, leaving 8 bases of the junction unmatched. The CDR3 sequence: CASSFRSGGENYEQYF. CDR3 sequence (DNA): TGTGCCAGCAGCTTTAGGAGCGGGGGGGAAAACTACGAGCAGTACTTC.

The genes are TRBV19 and TRBJ2-7, with D possibly TRBD1 on 6 matching bases. This CDR3 contains 13 residues. Germline V gene lookup returns CDR1 LNHDA and CDR2 SQIVND (reference sequence). The V gene lost 3 bases and the J gene lost 4 bases, with 10 bases spanning the gap. The CDR3 reads CASSMGAWYEQYF. Here the CDR3 DNA reads TGTGCCAGTAGTATGGGGGCATGGTACGAGCAGTACTTC.

The CDR3 bases are TGCGCCAGCAGCCGCTCAGGGGTTATGAATTCACCCCTCCACTTT. The encoded protein is CASSRSGVMNSPLHF. The chain joins TRBV4-1 to TRBJ1-6, with D possibly matching TRBD1 (6 bases). The CDR3 is made up of 15 amino acids. Per the germline V gene, CDR1 is MGHRA and CDR2 is YSYEKL. Trimming shortened V by 4 bases and J by 7 bases, and 14 bases separated the two germline ends.

The chain joins TRBV2 to TRBJ1-3; D is unclear. V lost 6 bases and J 7 bases, leaving 10 bases between the germline ends. The V gene's germline CDR1 is SNHLY and CDR2 FYNNEI. The CDR3 length is 12 residues. The CDR3, as DNA: TGTGCCAGCAGCGAGAATAGTAACACCATATATTTT. Translated: CASSENSNTIYF.

V gene TRBV28 combines with J gene TRBJ1-5; D gene uncertain. Germline CDR1 and CDR2: MDHEN and SYDVKM. V shed 3 bases and J shed 0 bases, with 6 bases lying between them. The length of the CDR3 is 14 residues. CDR3 sequence: CASSLGVSNQPQHF. The CDR3 DNA reads as TGTGCCAGCAGTTTGGGCGTTAGCAATCAGCCCCAGCATTTT.

This rearrangement joins TRBV6-1 to TRBJ1-2; 8 bases agree with TRBD1. The germline V gene encodes CDR1 MNHNS and CDR2 SASEGT. Trimming at V came to 8 bases and at J to 8 bases, leaving 16 bases not matched to a gene. The CDR3 is 15 amino acids. CDR3 loop: CASWAGGLGFGGYTF. The CDR3 DNA reads as TGTGCCAGCTGGGCAGGGGGCCTGGGATTTGGAGGCTACACCTTC.

J is TRBJ2-5 and V is TRBV30, with 11 bases aligning to TRBD1. This CDR3 is 16 amino acids long. The germline V gene encodes CDR1 GTSNPN and CDR2 SVGIG (reference sequence). V lost 3 bases and J lost 6; bases outside the gene matches: 12. The CDR3 reads CAWSKSGTGGMKTQYF. The CDR3 bases are TGTGCCTGGAGCAAGTCTGGGACAGGGGGGATGAAGACCCAGTACTTC.

This clone was seen a few times. This chain connects TRBV11-2 to TRBJ2-1; 9 bases map to TRBD2. The germline CDR1 and CDR2 sequences are SGHAT and FQNNGV. The CDR3 covers 16 residues. V shed 1 base, J shed 8 bases, and the junction held 9 bases outside the gene matches. The CDR3 here is CASSLVGGRAWDEQFF. In nucleotides, the CDR3 is TGTGCCAGCAGCTTAGTCGGCGGGAGGGCCTGGGATGAGCAGTTCTTC.

The rearrangement links TRBV7-6 to TRBJ1-1, with no clear D. V was shortened by 3 bases and J by 1 base, with 6 bases between the two germline ends. CDR1 is SGHVS, CDR2 FNYEAQ, per germline. This CDR3 contains 13 residues. CDR3 DNA: TGTGCCAGCAGCTTTCAGAAGAACACTGAAGCTTTCTTT. Translated, it gives CASSFQKNTEAFF.